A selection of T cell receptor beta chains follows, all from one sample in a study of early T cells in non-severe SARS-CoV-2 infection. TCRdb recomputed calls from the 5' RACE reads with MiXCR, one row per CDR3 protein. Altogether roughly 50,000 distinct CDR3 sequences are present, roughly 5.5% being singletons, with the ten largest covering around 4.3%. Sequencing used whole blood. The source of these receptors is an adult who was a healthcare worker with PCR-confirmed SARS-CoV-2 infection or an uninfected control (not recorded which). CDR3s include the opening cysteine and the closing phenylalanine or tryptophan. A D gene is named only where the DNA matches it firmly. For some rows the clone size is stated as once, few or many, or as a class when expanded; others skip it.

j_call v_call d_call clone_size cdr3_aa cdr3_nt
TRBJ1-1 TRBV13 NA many CASSFLIEAFF TGTGCCAGCAGCTTTCTAATTGAAGCTTTCTTT
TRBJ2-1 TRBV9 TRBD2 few CASSAKGAGGPSNEQFF TGTGCCAGCAGCGCGAAGGGCGCGGGGGGGCCTAGCAATGAGCAGTTCTTC
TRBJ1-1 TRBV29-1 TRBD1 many CSTTGGMNTEAFF TGCAGCACCACAGGGGGGATGAACACTGAAGCTTTCTTT
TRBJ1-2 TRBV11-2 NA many CASSSPFSAGWNYGYTF TGTGCCAGCAGCTCGCCGTTTTCCGCAGGCTGGAACTATGGCTACACCTTC
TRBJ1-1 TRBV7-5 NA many CISVPEAHRDRGQMNTEAFF NA
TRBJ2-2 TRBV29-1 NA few CSGQGSRDTGELFF TGCAGCGGTCAGGGTTCAAGGGACACCGGGGAGCTGTTTTTT
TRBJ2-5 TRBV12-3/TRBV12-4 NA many CASRGVRGTQYF TGTGCCAGCAGGGGGGTCAGGGGGACCCAGTACTTC
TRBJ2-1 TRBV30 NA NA CAWSDLRSYNEQFF TGTGCCTGGAGTGATTTGAGGTCCTACAATGAGCAGTTCTTC
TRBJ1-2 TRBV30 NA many CAWSVGRDTIWSYGYTF TGTGCCTGGAGTGTAGGCCGGGACACCATTTGGAGCTATGGCTACACCTTC
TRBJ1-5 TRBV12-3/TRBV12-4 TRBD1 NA CASARDRSNQPQHF TGTGCCAGCGCCCGGGACAGAAGCAATCAGCCCCAGCATTTT
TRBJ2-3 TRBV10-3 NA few CAITQGATSTDTQYF TGTGCCATCACCCAGGGAGCAACTAGCACAGATACGCAGTATTTT
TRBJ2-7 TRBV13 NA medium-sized CASSFGGDTYEQYF TGTGCCAGCAGCTTTGGCGGGGACACCTACGAGCAGTACTTC
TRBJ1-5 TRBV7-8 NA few CASSSIQGSAPQPQHF TGTGCCAGCAGCTCTATACAGGGATCGGCGCCCCAGCCCCAGCATTTT
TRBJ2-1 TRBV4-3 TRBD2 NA CASSQVSSGGGSSSYNEQFF TGCGCCAGCAGCCAAGTTTCATCCGGCGGGGGGTCGAGCTCCTACAATGAGCAGTTCTTC
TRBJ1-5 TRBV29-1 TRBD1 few CSVGDRLSNQPQHF TGCAGCGTGGGGGACAGATTGAGCAATCAGCCCCAGCATTTT
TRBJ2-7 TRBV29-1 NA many CSVLQGSEQYF TGCAGCGTCCTCCAGGGTTCCGAGCAGTACTTC
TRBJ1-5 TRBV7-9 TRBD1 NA CASSQGTGGEPQHF TGTGCCAGCAGCCAAGGGACAGGAGGAGAGCCCCAGCATTTT
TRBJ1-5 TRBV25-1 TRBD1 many CASRGTGDQPQHF TGTGCCAGCAGGGGGACAGGGGATCAGCCCCAGCATTTT
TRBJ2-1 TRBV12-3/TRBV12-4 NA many CASSFGGNNEQFF TGTGCCAGCAGTTTTGGGGGGAACAATGAGCAGTTCTTC
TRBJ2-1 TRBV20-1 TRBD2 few CSATPSGRGYNEQFF TGCAGTGCTACCCCAAGCGGGAGGGGTTACAATGAGCAGTTCTTC
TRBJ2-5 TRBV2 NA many CASVAGRGGTQYF TGTGCCAGCGTAGCGGGTCGAGGGGGGACCCAGTACTTC
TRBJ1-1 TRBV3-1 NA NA CASSQVMERNTEAFF TGTGCCAGCAGCCAAGTTATGGAACGGAACACTGAAGCTTTCTTT
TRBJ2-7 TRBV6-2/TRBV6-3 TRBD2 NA CASSYGTSGGMEQYF TGTGCCAGCAGTTACGGGACTAGCGGGGGAATGGAGCAGTACTTC
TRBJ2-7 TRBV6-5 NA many CASSYRRGEQYF TGTGCCAGCAGTTACAGGCGTGGGGAGCAGTACTTC
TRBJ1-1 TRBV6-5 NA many CASSYKPRMNTEAFF TGTGCCAGCAGTTACAAGCCGAGGATGAACACTGAAGCTTTCTTT
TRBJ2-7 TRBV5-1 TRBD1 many CASSAGTGGAYEQYF TGCGCCAGCAGCGCTGGGACAGGTGGGGCCTACGAGCAGTACTTC
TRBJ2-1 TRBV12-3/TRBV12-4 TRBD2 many CASSRQAGGFRDEQFF TGTGCCAGCAGCCGACAAGCGGGAGGGTTCCGAGATGAGCAGTTCTTC
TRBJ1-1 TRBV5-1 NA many CASSFNGNMNTEAFF TGCGCCAGCAGCTTCAATGGTAACATGAACACTGAAGCTTTCTTT
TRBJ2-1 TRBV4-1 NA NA CASSHPVYSYNEQFF TGCGCCAGCAGCCATCCAGTCTACTCCTACAATGAGCAGTTCTTC
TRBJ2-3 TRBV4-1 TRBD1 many CASSLDPLGQGAVDTQYF TGCGCCAGCAGCCTCGATCCGCTCGGACAGGGGGCGGTAGATACGCAGTATTTT
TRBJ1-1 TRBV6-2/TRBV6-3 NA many CATKGGITEAFF TGTGCCACCAAAGGGGGGATCACTGAAGCTTTCTTT
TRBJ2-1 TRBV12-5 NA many CASGLLGPSSYNEQFF TGTGCTAGTGGTCTCCTTGGCCCGAGCTCCTACAATGAGCAGTTCTTC
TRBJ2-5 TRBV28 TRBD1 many CASKEQGSQETQYF TGTGCCAGTAAGGAACAGGGGAGCCAAGAGACCCAGTACTTC
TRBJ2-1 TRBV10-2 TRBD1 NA CASSSRTGGFYEQFF TGCGCCAGCAGTTCCAGGACAGGGGGCTTTTACGAGCAGTTCTTC
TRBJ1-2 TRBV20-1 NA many CSAAQANYGYTF TGCAGTGCCGCCCAGGCCAACTATGGCTACACCTTC
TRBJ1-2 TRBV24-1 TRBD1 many CATSDDRGSNYGYTF TGTGCCACCAGTGATGACAGGGGGAGCAACTATGGCTACACCTTC
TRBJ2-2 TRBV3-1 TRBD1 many CASRYAGTGGVGELFF TGTGCCAGCAGATATGCCGGGACAGGGGGCGTCGGGGAGCTGTTTTTT
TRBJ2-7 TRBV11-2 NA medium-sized CASSLVTGREQYF TGTGCCAGCAGCTTAGTAACAGGGCGGGAGCAGTACTTC
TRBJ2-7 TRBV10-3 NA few CAIGREWKQYF TGTGCCATCGGCCGGGAGTGGAAGCAGTACTTC
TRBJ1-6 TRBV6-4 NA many CASRPDGLSPLHF TGTGCCAGCAGACCGGACGGGCTGTCACCCCTCCACTTT
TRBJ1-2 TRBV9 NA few CASSVGQNYGYTF TGTGCCAGCAGCGTAGGACAGAACTATGGCTACACCTTC
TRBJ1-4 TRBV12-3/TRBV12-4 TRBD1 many CASSLTARPQGAGEKLFF TGTGCCAGCAGTTTAACGGCGAGGCCACAGGGGGCTGGTGAAAAACTGTTTTTT
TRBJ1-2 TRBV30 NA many CAWSVQGPYTF TGTGCCTGGAGTGTGCAGGGACCCTACACCTTC
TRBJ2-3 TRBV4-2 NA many CASSQERGGGTDTQYF TGTGCCAGCAGCCAAGAAAGGGGGGGCGGCACAGATACGCAGTATTTT
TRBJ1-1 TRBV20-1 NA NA CSARDDRGATEAFF TGCAGTGCTAGAGATGATCGGGGGGCCACTGAAGCTTTCTTT
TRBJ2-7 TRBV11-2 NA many CASSLVPGGFGEQYF TGTGCCAGCAGCTTAGTCCCAGGGGGGTTCGGCGAGCAGTACTTC
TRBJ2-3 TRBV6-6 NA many CASTYTDTQYF TGTGCCAGTACTTACACAGATACGCAGTATTTT
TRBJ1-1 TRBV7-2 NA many CASSFGDLNTEAFF TGTGCCAGCAGCTTCGGTGACTTGAACACTGAAGCTTTCTTT